The T cell receptor beta chain under discussion was sequenced for a study of shared clonotypes between healthy human individuals. Study background: Per donor, three plates held CD4 naive cells, three held CD4 memory, two held CD8 naive and one held CD8 memory.

CDR1 and CDR2 from the germline V gene are GTSNPN and SVGIG (reference sequence). This CDR3 contains 11 residues. Trimming removed 8 bases at V and 8 bases at J, with 15 bases between. This clone was detected a few times. What it binds is unknown. Original handling: Without quality scores, immunoSEQ junctional reads could not be filtered like full-length reads. Assay: immunoSEQ multiplex PCR; the TCRdb copy retains only in-frame clones and omits some. Clonal size and the V and J genes are those of that table, whereas D and trimming came from the DNA. The repertoire holds 2.5 million or so clones, about 92% seen once, with roughly 0.15% in the top ten. The study, taken as a whole, reports: Naive subsets, compared against memory subsets, generally had larger estimated richness values. Sampling involved blood alone; tissue repertoires likely differ.

Sequencing was carried out using naive CD4+ T cells sorted from blood. The sample's subset: CD45RA+ positively selected. The chain combines TRBV30 with TRBJ1-2; D not resolved. The source of this sequence is a man between 18 and 29 years old in good health. The CDR3 reads CATSTDRGYTF. The DNA for the CDR3 is TGTGCCACATCCACCGATCGGGGCTACACCTTC.